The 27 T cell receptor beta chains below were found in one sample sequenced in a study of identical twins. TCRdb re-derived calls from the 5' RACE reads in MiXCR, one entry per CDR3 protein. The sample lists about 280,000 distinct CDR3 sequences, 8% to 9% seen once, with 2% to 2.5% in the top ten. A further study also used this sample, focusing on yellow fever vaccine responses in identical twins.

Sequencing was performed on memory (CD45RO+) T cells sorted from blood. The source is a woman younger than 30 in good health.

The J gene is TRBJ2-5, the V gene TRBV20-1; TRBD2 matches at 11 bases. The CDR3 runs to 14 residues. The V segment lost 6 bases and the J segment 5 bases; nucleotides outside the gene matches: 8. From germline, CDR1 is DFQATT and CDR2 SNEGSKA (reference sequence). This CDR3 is CSAALAGGPETQYF. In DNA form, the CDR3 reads TGCAGTGCGGCCTTAGCGGGAGGGCCGGAGACCCAGTACTTC.

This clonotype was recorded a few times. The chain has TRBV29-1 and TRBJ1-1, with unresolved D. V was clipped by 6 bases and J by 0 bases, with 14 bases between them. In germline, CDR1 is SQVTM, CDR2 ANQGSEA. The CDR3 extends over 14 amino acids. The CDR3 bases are TGCAGCGTCCTCCCCGGGGAGCTGAACACTGAAGCTTTCTTT. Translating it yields CSVLPGELNTEAFF.

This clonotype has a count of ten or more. CDR3 DNA: TGTGCCAGCAGTTTAGTCACTGCTAAGGGCTACACCTTC. Translating it yields CASSLVTAKGYTF. V and J are TRBV12-3 or TRBV12-4 and TRBJ1-2; no firm D call. This CDR3 has 13 amino acids. Trimming stripped 1 base from V and 8 bases from J, with 11 bases between.

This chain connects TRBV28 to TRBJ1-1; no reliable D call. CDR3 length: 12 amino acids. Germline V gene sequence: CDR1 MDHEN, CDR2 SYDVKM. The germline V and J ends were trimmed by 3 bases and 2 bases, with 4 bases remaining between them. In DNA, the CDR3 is TGTGCCAGCAGTTTGTTCAACACTGAAGCTTTCTTT. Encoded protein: CASSLFNTEAFF.

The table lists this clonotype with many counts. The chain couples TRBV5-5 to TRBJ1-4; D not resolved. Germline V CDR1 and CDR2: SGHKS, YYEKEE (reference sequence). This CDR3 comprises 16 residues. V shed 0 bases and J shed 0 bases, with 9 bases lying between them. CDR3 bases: TGTGCCAGCAGCTTGGAGGTCGGATCAACTAATGAAAAACTGTTTTTT. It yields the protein CASSLEVGSTNEKLFF. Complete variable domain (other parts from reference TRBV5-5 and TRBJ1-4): DAGVTQSPTHLIKTRGQQVTLRCSPISGHKSVSWYQQVLGQGPQFIFQYYEKEERGRGNFPDRFSARQFPNYSSELNVNALLLGDSALYLCASSLEVGSTNEKLFFGSGTQLSVL.

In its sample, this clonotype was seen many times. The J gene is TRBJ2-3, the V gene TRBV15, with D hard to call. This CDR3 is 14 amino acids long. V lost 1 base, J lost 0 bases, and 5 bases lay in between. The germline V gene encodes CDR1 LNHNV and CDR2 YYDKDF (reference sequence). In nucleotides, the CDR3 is TGTGCCACCAGCAGAGGCGGCAGCACAGATACGCAGTATTTT. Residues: CATSRGGSTDTQYF.

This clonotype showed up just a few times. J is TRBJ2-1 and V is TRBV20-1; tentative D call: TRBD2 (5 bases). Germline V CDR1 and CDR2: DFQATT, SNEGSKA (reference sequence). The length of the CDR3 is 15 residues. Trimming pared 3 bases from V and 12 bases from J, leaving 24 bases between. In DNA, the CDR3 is TGCAGTGCTAGCGGTTTTATAAGGACTTTCCCAGGGCAGTTCTTC. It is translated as CSASGFIRTFPGQFF.

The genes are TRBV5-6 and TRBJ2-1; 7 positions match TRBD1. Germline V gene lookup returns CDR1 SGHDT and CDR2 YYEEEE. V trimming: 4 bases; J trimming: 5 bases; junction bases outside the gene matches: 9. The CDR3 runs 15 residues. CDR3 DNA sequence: TGTGCCAGCAGCCCCATCACAGGGGCCAACAATGAGCAGTTCTTC. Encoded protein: CASSPITGANNEQFF. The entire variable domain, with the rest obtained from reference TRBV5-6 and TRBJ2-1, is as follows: DAGVTQSPTHLIKTRGQQVTLRCSPKSGHDTVSWYQQALGQGPQFIFQYYEEEERQRGNFPDRFSGHQFPNYSSELNVNALLLGDSALYLCASSPITGANNEQFFGPGTRLTVL.

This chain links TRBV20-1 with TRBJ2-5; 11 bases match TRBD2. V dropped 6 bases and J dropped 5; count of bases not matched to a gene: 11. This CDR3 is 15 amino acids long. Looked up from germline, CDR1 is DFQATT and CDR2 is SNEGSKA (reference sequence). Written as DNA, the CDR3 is TGCAGTGCCCCCAAACTAGCGGGAGTCGCGGAGACCCAGTACTTC. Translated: CSAPKLAGVAETQYF.

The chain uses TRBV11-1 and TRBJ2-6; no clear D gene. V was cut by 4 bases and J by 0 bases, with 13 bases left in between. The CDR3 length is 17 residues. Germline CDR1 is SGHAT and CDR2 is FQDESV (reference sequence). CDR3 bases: TGTGCCAGCAGCTCCAGTTTTCGGGTCTCTGGGGCCAACGTCCTGACTTTC. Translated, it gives CASSSSFRVSGANVLTF.

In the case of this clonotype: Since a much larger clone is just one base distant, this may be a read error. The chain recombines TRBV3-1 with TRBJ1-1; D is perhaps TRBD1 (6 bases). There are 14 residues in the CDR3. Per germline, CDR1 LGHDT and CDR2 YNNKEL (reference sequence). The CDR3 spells CACSQGGGGTEAFF. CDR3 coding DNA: TGTGCCTGCAGCCAAGGTGGGGGCGGCACTGAAGCTTTCTTT. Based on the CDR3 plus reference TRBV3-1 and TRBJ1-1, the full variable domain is DTAVSQTPKYLVTQMGNDKSIKCEQNLGHDTMYWYKQDSKKFLKIMFSYNNKELIINETVPNRFSPKSPDKAHLNLHINSLELGDSAVYFCACSQGGGGTEAFFGQGTRLTVV.

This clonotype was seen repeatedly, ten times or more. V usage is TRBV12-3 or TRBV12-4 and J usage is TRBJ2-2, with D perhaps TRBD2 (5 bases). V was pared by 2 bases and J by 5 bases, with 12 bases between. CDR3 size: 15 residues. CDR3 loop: CASSLRRADTGELFF. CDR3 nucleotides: TGTGCCAGCAGTTTAAGGCGGGCGGATACCGGGGAGCTGTTTTTT.

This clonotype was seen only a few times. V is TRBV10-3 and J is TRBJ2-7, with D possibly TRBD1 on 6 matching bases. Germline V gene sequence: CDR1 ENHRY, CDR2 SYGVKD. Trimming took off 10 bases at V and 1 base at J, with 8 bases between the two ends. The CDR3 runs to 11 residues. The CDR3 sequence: CATQGSYEQYV. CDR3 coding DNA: TGTGCCACACAGGGTTCCTACGAGCAGTACGTC.

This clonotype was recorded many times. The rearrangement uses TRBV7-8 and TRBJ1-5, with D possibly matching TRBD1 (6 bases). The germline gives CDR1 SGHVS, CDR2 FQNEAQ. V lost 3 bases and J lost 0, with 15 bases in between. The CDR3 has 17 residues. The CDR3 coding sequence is TGTGCCAGCAGCTTCGGCGTCTGGACAGATAGCAATCAGCCCCAGCATTTT. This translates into CASSFGVWTDSNQPQHF.

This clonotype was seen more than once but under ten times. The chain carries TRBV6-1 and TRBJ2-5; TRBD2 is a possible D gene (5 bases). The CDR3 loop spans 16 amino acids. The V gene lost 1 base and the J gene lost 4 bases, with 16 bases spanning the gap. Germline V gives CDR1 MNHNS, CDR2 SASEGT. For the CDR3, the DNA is TGTGCCAGCAGTGAAGTGGCGGGCCACACGAGAGAGACCCAGTACTTC. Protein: CASSEVAGHTRETQYF.

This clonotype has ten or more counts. CDR3 protein: CASSSRTGGNEQFF. CDR3 nucleotide sequence: TGTGCCAGCAGCTCACGGACAGGGGGAAATGAGCAGTTCTTC. This sequence joins TRBV7-2 and TRBJ2-1; TRBD1 agrees at 10 bases. The CDR3 contains 14 residues. Looked up from germline, CDR1 is SGHTA and CDR2 is FQGNSA. V lost 4 bases to trimming and J lost 7 bases; unmatched junction nucleotides: 4.

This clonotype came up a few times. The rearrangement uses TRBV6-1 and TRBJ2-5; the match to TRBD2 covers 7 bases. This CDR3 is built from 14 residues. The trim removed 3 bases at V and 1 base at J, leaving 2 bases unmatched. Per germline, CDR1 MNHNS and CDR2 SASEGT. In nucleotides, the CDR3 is TGTGCCAGCAGTGAGGGGGGGGGCCAAGAGACCCAGTACTTC. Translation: CASSEGGGQETQYF.

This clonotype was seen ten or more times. CDR3 nucleotide sequence: TGCGCCAGCAGCCAGGGGGTCACTATCACAGATACGCAGTATTTT. This gives the protein CASSQGVTITDTQYF. The genes are TRBV4-1 and TRBJ2-3, with D perhaps TRBD1 or TRBD2 (5 bases each). The CDR3 contains 15 residues. CDR1 is MGHRA and CDR2 is YSYEKL in the germline V gene. Trimming shortened V by 3 bases and J by 2 bases, and 12 bases separated the two germline ends.

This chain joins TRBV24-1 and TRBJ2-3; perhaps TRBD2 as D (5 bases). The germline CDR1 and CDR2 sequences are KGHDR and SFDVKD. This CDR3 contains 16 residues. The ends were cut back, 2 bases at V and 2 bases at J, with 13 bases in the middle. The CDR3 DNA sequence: TGTGCCACCAGTGATTCAATGGACTTTCCCACAGATACGCAGTATTTT. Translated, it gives CATSDSMDFPTDTQYF.

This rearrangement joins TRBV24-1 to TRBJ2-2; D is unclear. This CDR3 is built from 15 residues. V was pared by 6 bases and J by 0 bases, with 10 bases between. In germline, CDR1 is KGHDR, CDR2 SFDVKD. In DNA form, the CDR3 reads TGTGCCACCAGTCTCGGAAGAGCGAACACCGGGGAGCTGTTTTTT. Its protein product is CATSLGRANTGELFF.

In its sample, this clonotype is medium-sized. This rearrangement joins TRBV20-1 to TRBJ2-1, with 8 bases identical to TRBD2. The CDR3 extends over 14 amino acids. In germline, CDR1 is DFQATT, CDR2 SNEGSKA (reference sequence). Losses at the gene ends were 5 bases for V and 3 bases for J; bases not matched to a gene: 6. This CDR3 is CSAPRGAFYNEQFF. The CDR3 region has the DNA TGCAGTGCTCCGCGGGGGGCCTTCTACAATGAGCAGTTCTTC.

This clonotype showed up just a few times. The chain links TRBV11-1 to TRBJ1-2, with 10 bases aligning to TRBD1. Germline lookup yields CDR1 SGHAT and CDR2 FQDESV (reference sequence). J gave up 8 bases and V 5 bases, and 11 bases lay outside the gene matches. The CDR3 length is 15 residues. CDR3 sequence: CASSGSRDRGRGYTF. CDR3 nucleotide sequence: TGTGCCAGCAGCGGCAGCCGGGACAGGGGCCGCGGCTACACCTTC.

In DNA form, the CDR3 reads TGCAGTGCTAGGAAGACTAGCGGGGCCTCGGATACGCAGTATTTT. As protein: CSARKTSGASDTQYF. The chain employs TRBV20-1 and TRBJ2-3, with 11 bases identical to TRBD2. CDR1 and CDR2 from the germline V gene are DFQATT and SNEGSKA (reference sequence). The CDR3 extends over 15 amino acids. V shed 3 bases and J 6 bases; nucleotides not matched to a gene: 8.

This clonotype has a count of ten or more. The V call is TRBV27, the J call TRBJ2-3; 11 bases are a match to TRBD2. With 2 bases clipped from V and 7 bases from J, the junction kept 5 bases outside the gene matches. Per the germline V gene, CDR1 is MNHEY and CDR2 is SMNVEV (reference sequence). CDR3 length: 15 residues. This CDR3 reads CASSLTSGSVNTQYF. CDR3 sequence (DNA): TGTGCCAGCAGTTTAACTAGCGGGAGCGTGAATACGCAGTATTTT.

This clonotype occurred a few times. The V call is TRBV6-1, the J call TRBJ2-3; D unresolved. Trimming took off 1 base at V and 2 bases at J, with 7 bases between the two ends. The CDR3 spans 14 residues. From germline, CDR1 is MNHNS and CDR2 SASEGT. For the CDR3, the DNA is TGTGCCAGCAGTGAAGTTGGGTCCACAGATACGCAGTATTTT. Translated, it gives CASSEVGSTDTQYF.

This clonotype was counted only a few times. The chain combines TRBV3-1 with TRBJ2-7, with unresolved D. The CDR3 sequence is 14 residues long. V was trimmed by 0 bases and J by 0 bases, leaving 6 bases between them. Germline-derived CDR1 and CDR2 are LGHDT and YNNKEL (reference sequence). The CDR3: CASSQDWNSYEQYF. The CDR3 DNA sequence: TGTGCCAGCAGCCAAGACTGGAACTCCTACGAGCAGTACTTC.

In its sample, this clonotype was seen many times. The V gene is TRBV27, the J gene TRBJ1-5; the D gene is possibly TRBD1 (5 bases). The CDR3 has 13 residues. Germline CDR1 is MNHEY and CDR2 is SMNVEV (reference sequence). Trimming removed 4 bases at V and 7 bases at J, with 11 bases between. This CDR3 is CASSYLWGQPQHF. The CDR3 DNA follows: TGTGCCAGCAGTTATCTGTGGGGCCAGCCCCAGCATTTT.